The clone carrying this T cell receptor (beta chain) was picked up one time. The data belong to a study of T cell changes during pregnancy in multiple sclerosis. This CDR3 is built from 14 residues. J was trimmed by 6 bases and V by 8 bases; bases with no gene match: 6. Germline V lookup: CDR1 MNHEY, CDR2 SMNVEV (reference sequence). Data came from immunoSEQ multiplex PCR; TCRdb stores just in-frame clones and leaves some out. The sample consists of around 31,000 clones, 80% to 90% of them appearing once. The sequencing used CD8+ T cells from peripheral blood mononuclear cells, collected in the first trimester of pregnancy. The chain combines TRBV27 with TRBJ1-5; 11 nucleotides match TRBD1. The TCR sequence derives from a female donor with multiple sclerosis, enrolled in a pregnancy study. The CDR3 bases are TGTGCCAGCCAGGGACAGGGGGGTATTCAGCCCCAGCATTTT. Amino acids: CASQGQGGIQPQHF.